Reported below is one TCR beta chain. Its antigen is undetermined. The CDR3 runs 12 residues. CDR1 is WSHSY, CDR2 SAAADI, per germline. Trimming took 8 bases from V and 4 from J; bases not matched to a gene: 3. The PCR was carried out with 60 Vbeta primers and 13 Jbeta primers. The protocol was immunoSEQ multiplex PCR, while the TCRdb copy is restricted to in-frame clones and leaves out a portion. In the table there are about 83,000 clones, more than 60% of which are singletons. The sample is drawn from a study of cytomegalovirus exposure and HLA in healthy donors. Study-wide findings and caveats: Generally TCR sequences proved uncommon, though certain public TCRs appeared in numerous donors. There were over 150 TCR beta chains listed as cytomegalovirus-associated. Likely technical artifact: a cluster of highly shared sequence variants.

The sequence derives from a man younger than 35 in good health and CMV-seropositive. The sequenced sample consisted of PBMCs. This chain uses TRBV10-2 with TRBJ2-7, with TRBD1 identical over 9 bases. The CDR3 loop is CASSDRGYEQYF. CDR3 in DNA: TGCGCCAGCTCCGACAGGGGGTACGAGCAGTACTTC.